This T cell receptor (beta chain) was sequenced during a study of blood T cells in healthy people across ages. Findings of the study overall: For the donors, CMV status was unknown and possibly confounded expanded clonotype changes.

Primed by a sample-barcoded 5' primer and a J-beta primer mix, a second PCR proceeded for roughly 7 to 12 cycles. MiXCR, applied by TCRdb to the 5' RACE reads, yields one record per CDR3 protein. Of 600,000 to 800,000 distinct CDR3 sequences listed, over 20% are singletons. V lost 3 bases to trimming and J lost 4 bases; unmatched junction nucleotides: 10. The CDR3 covers 16 residues. Concerning this clonotype: The antigen remains unidentified.

Sequenced: blood. The clonotype was recovered from a man between 65 and 80 years old in good health. The chain combines TRBV12-3 or TRBV12-4 with TRBJ2-7, with 9 nucleotides matching TRBD2. The CDR3 DNA follows: TGTGCCAGCAGTTTTTTGCGGCGGGAGGGGCTTTACGAGCAGTACTTC. Translation gives CASSFLRREGLYEQYF.